The source of this T cell receptor (beta chain) is a study of T cell responses to AZD1222 COVID-19 vaccine. Sequencing was performed with immunoSEQ multiplex PCR; in TCRdb, only in-frame clones are kept and a portion is missing. Here the sample spans over 150,000 clones, 93% being singletons. Points on this clone: In the same sample, other DNA sequences code for this CDR3.

V was clipped by 1 base and J by 0 bases, with 6 bases between them. The CDR3 length is 14 residues. The germline gives CDR1 SNHLY, CDR2 FYNNEI. The origin of this receptor is an adult who received the AZD1222 COVID-19 vaccine. The starting material was peripheral blood, obtained 28 days after the second AZD1222 dose. The chain has TRBV2 and TRBJ1-1; possible D gene TRBD1, 5 bases. The CDR3 sequence is CASSEGQLNTEAFF. CDR3 nucleotides: TGTGCCAGCAGTGAAGGACAGCTGAACACTGAAGCTTTCTTT.